This passage covers 2 T cell receptor beta chains from one sample sequenced in a study of blood T cell repertoires in COVID-19. Some clones are missing from TCRdb's copy, which holds only in-frame ones; the method was immunoSEQ multiplex PCR. This repertoire shows around 250,000 clones, 80% to 90% found once; its top ten account for 1.5% to 2%. The source material was PBMCs or T cells enriched from blood (not recorded which). The receptors derive from a woman aged 45 to 65 who had recovered from COVID-19.

The rearrangement joins TRBV6-5 to TRBJ1-2, with a tentative D call TRBD1 (6 bases). Germline CDR1 MNHEY, CDR2 SVGAGI. The V end was cut by 2 bases, the J end by 8 bases, with 18 bases between. This CDR3 is built from 15 residues. The DNA for the CDR3 is TGTGCCAGCAGTTACGGAGATGGGACAAAAGTCGGCTACACCTTC. This encodes CASSYGDGTKVGYTF.

This clone was counted once. V usage is TRBV3-1 (or the pseudogene TRBV3-2) and J usage is TRBJ1-2; D unclear. V was pared by 6 bases and J by 5 bases, with 4 bases between. CDR3 length equals 10 residues. Germline V gene data show CDR1 as LGHDT and CDR2 as YNNKEL (reference sequence). CDR3 bases: TGTGCCAGCAGTCATTATGGCTACACCTTC. This encodes CASSHYGYTF.